The 24 T cell receptor beta chains presented below share a single source sample, sequenced in a study of cytomegalovirus exposure and HLA in healthy donors. Researchers ran the PCR with 60 Vbeta and 13 Jbeta primers. Here immunoSEQ multiplex PCR was the method, and the copy in TCRdb shows in-frame clones only, minus some. Here the sample table reports 180,000 or so clones. Sequencing was done on a sample of PBMCs. These receptors were obtained from a woman aged 18-29 years in good health and CMV-seropositive.

The chain employs TRBV27 and TRBJ1-1; 7 bases align to TRBD1. V was clipped by 4 bases and J by 0 bases; unmatched bases: 5. CDR1 MNHEY and CDR2 SMNVEV come from the germline V gene (reference sequence). This CDR3 is built from 15 residues. The CDR3 loop reads CASSSQGQLNTEAFF. For the CDR3, the DNA is TGTGCCAGCAGTTCGCAGGGACAGCTGAACACTGAAGCTTTCTTT.

The rearrangement links TRBV5-1 to TRBJ1-1, with a weak D call TRBD1 (6 bases). Trimming stripped 6 bases from V and 3 bases from J, with 18 bases between. Per the germline V gene, CDR1 is SGHRS and CDR2 is YFSETQ. The CDR3 has 15 residues. CDR3 region: CASKPGRGLDTEAFF. The CDR3 region has the DNA TGCGCCAGCAAGCCGGGGAGGGGGTTGGACACTGAAGCTTTCTTT.

The rearrangement joins TRBV4-1 to TRBJ1-2; 7 nucleotides line up with TRBD1. CDR3 length: 16 residues. The germline V gene encodes CDR1 MGHRA and CDR2 YSYEKL. Trimming at V came to 0 bases and at J to 3 bases, leaving 7 bases not matched to a gene. The DNA for the CDR3 is TGCGCCAGCAGCCAAGATCTAGTGGGACAGTACTATGGCTACACCTTC. Protein sequence: CASSQDLVGQYYGYTF.

The rearrangement links TRBV7-9 to TRBJ2-3; D uncertain. The CDR3 has 12 residues. Germline loops: CDR1 SEHNR, CDR2 FQNEAQ (reference sequence). V lost 4 bases and J lost 6, with 8 bases in between. CDR3 sequence (DNA): TGTGCCAGCAGCTCAGGAAGGGATACGCAGTATTTT. Translation: CASSSGRDTQYF.

The V call is TRBV5-8, the J call TRBJ2-1; D perhaps matches TRBD1 (6 bases). CDR1 is SGHTS, CDR2 YDEGEE, per germline. The CDR3 is made up of 14 amino acids. Trimming cost V 2 bases and J 5 bases, with 11 bases left between them. The chain's CDR3 is CASSLGQLDNEQFF. The CDR3 bases are TGTGCCAGCAGCTTAGGACAGCTCGACAATGAGCAGTTCTTC.

Here the CDR3 DNA reads TGTGCCAGCAGTTACTCACTCGGGGGGGCCTATGGCTACACCTTC. Its protein is CASSYSLGGAYGYTF. V usage is TRBV6-5 and J usage is TRBJ1-2; TRBD1 is a possible D gene (6 bases). This CDR3 has 15 amino acids. Trimming removed 0 bases from V and 4 bases from J, with 12 bases in between. Per germline, CDR1 MNHEY and CDR2 SVGAGI.

CDR3 nucleotide sequence: TGTGCCTGGAGTGTAGGAGGGGGCAATCAGCCCCAGCATTTT. This translates into CAWSVGGGNQPQHF. The chain carries TRBV30 and TRBJ1-5; weak D call: TRBD1 (5 bases). Germline CDR1 reads GTSNPN; CDR2 reads SVGIG (reference sequence). The CDR3 length is 14 residues. The V end lost 0 bases, the J end lost 2 bases, and 8 bases lay between the germline ends.

V and J are TRBV4-3 and TRBJ2-3; D perhaps matches TRBD2 (6 bases). Germline CDR1 reads LGHNA; CDR2 reads YSLEER. The V end lost 6 bases, the J end lost 3 bases, and 16 bases lay between the germline ends. This CDR3 is built from 15 residues. The CDR3 here is CASRGGYQGTDTQYF. In DNA, the CDR3 is TGCGCCAGCAGGGGGGGATACCAAGGAACAGATACGCAGTATTTT.

The chain uses TRBV29-1 and TRBJ2-5; D remains unclear. The CDR3 loop spans 11 amino acids. Trimming pared 6 bases from V and 1 base from J, leaving 6 bases between. Germline CDR1 is SQVTM and CDR2 is ANQGSEA. The CDR3 nucleotides read TGCAGCGTACGGGTCCAAGAGACCCAGTACTTC. Residues: CSVRVQETQYF.

CDR3 coding DNA: TGTGCCAGCGCTCCTAGCCCAAGCACAGATACGCAGTATTTT. Encoded protein: CASAPSPSTDTQYF. The rearrangement uses TRBV27 and TRBJ2-3, with TRBD2 as a possible D gene (5 bases). CDR3 length equals 14 residues. Trimming shortened V by 8 bases and J by 0 bases, and 12 bases separated the two germline ends. Germline V CDR1 and CDR2: MNHEY, SMNVEV (reference sequence).

The chain couples TRBV4-2 to TRBJ2-7, with 10 bases lining up with TRBD2. The ends lost 3 bases at V and 5 bases at J; junction bases unmatched: 7. The CDR3 runs 15 residues. Germline lookup yields CDR1 LGHNA and CDR2 YNFKEQ. The chain's CDR3 is CASSQTEGTSDEQYF. CDR3 DNA sequence: TGTGCCAGCAGCCAGACCGAAGGGACTAGCGACGAGCAGTACTTC.

V is TRBV12-5 and J is TRBJ2-7, with 7 bases fitting TRBD2. CDR1 and CDR2 from the germline V gene are LGHNT and FRNRAP. Germline trimming cut 8 bases from V and 4 bases from J; bases unmatched to any gene: 5. CDR3 length: 12 residues. CDR3 bases: TGTGCTAGTTCCCGCGGGAGATACGAGCAGTACTTC. Residues: CASSRGRYEQYF.

The CDR3 nucleotides are TGTGCCTGGAGTGTCGGTCCGGGTGAGCAGTTCTTC. Amino acid sequence: CAWSVGPGEQFF. V is TRBV30 and J is TRBJ2-1, with D hard to call. The length of the CDR3 is 12 residues. Trimming removed 0 bases at V and 9 bases at J, with 9 bases between. Germline V gene sequence: CDR1 GTSNPN, CDR2 SVGIG (reference sequence).

In regard to this clone: At one of its ends the junction is not consistent with the germline gene, which may arise from a read error. The chain couples TRBV27 to TRBJ2-7, with TRBD1 matching over 10 bases. Germline CDR1 and CDR2: MNHEY and SMNVEV (reference sequence). The CDR3 runs 16 residues. Written as DNA, the CDR3 is TGTGCCGGCAGTTTGTCCGGGACAGGGGTTTTTGTCGAGCAGTACTTC. This sequence encodes CAGSLSGTGVFVEQYF.

This rearrangement joins TRBV18 to TRBJ2-4; TRBD2 matches 7 bases. In germline, CDR1 is KGHSH, CDR2 LQKENI. J gave up 4 bases and V 3 bases, and 6 bases lay outside the gene matches. The CDR3 totals 15 residues. The CDR3 DNA follows: TGTGCCAGCTCACCTCCGGCGGGGGTTAAAAACATTCAGTACTTC. Its protein is CASSPPAGVKNIQYF.

The chain recombines TRBV7-3 with TRBJ2-2, with D perhaps TRBD2 (7 bases). CDR3 length: 14 amino acids. Deletions cut 0 bases from V and 8 bases from J, with 10 bases between. The germline V gene encodes CDR1 SGHTA and CDR2 FQGTGA. The chain's CDR3 is CASSLTGGPGELFF. The CDR3 bases are TGTGCCAGCAGCTTAACGGGGGGGCCTGGGGAGCTGTTTTTT.

The chain recombines TRBV10-3 with TRBJ2-1, with D tentatively TRBD2 (5 bases). Trimming shortened V by 10 bases and J by 6 bases, and 16 bases separated the two germline ends. The CDR3 has 13 residues. The germline V gene encodes CDR1 ENHRY and CDR2 SYGVKD. CDR3 DNA: TGTGCCAACCGGGAAGACGGGGTCAATGAGCAGTTCTTC. This gives the protein CANREDGVNEQFF.

This sequence joins TRBV2 and TRBJ1-1; 10 nucleotides agree with TRBD1. The CDR3 length is 15 residues. Germline trimming cut 8 bases from V and 4 bases from J; bases unmatched to any gene: 10. The germline V gene has CDR1 SNHLY and CDR2 FYNNEI. The CDR3 spells CASGEGQGLGTEAFF. DNA for the CDR3: TGTGCCAGCGGAGAGGGACAGGGGCTTGGCACTGAAGCTTTCTTT.

The genes are TRBV7-9 and TRBJ2-1; possible D gene TRBD2, 6 bases. Trimming stripped 1 base from V and 8 bases from J, with 12 bases between. This CDR3 region has 14 residues. The germline V gene has CDR1 SEHNR and CDR2 FQNEAQ (reference sequence). The chain's CDR3 is CASSLGLSSDEQFF. The CDR3, as DNA: TGTGCCAGCAGCTTAGGATTGTCTAGCGATGAGCAGTTCTTC.

V usage is TRBV2 and J usage is TRBJ1-2, with unresolved D. The germline gives CDR1 SNHLY, CDR2 FYNNEI. The CDR3 spans 14 residues. With 5 bases removed from V and 0 bases from J, the gap between germline ends came to 10 bases. CDR3 sequence: CASSSELANYGYTF. CDR3 DNA: TGTGCCAGCAGTTCTGAGTTAGCTAACTATGGCTACACCTTC.

The chain combines TRBV7-2 with TRBJ2-7; TRBD1 agrees at 9 bases. Unmatched junction bases numbered 3, after V lost 3 bases and J lost 3 bases. Germline lookup yields CDR1 SGHTA and CDR2 FQGNSA. This CDR3 has 14 amino acids. CDR3 in amino acids: CASSFDRGSYEQYF. As DNA, the CDR3 is TGTGCCAGCAGCTTTGACAGGGGGAGCTACGAGCAGTACTTC.

The chain couples TRBV5-4 to TRBJ2-1; perhaps TRBD2 as D (7 bases). The CDR3 covers 16 residues. The V gene lost 3 bases and the J gene lost 0 bases, with 13 bases spanning the gap. The germline CDR1 and CDR2 sequences are SGHNT and YYREEE (reference sequence). The CDR3 spells CASSYGGGSSYNEQFF. As DNA, the CDR3 is TGTGCCAGCAGCTACGGGGGCGGGAGCTCCTACAATGAGCAGTTCTTC.

The chain recombines TRBV6-1 with TRBJ2-1; a weak D match, TRBD1 (6 bases). The ends were cut back, 5 bases at V and 7 bases at J, with 15 bases in the middle. This CDR3 has 14 amino acids. Germline assignment: CDR1 MNHNS and CDR2 SASEGT. The CDR3 spells CASSITGIVNEQFF. In DNA form, the CDR3 reads TGTGCCAGCAGTATTACAGGGATTGTGAATGAGCAGTTCTTC.

This chain joins TRBV5-1 and TRBJ2-7, with D tentatively TRBD1 (5 bases). This CDR3 contains 15 residues. V dropped 0 bases and J dropped 5 bases, with 15 bases sitting between them. Germline V gives CDR1 SGHRS, CDR2 YFSETQ. The CDR3 reads CASSLGQTDFDEQYF. DNA for the CDR3: TGCGCCAGCAGCTTGGGACAGACAGATTTCGACGAGCAGTACTTC.